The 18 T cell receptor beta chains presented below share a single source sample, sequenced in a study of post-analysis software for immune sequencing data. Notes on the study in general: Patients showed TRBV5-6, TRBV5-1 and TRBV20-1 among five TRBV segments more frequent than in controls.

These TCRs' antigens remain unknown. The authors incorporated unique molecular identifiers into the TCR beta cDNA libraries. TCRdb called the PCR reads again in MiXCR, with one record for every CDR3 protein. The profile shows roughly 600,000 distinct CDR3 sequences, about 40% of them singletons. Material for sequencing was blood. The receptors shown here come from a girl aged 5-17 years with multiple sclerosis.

CDR3 nucleotide sequence: TGTGCCAGCAGTTACGATGCCGGACTAGCGGACACAGATACGCAGTATTTT. Its protein is CASSYDAGLADTDTQYF. The J gene is TRBJ2-3, the V gene TRBV6-5; 10 bases align to TRBD2. This CDR3 has 17 amino acids. CDR1 MNHEY and CDR2 SVGAGI come from the germline V gene. Trimming at V came to 2 bases and at J to 2 bases, leaving 7 bases not matched to a gene.

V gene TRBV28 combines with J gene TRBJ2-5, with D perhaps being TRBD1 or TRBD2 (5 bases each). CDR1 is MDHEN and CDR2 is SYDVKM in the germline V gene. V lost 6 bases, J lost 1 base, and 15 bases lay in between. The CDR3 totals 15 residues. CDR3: CASSGVGPTQETQYF. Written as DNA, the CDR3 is TGTGCCAGCAGCGGGGTGGGACCGACCCAAGAGACCCAGTACTTC. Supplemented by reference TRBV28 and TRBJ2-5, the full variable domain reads DVKVTQSSRYLVKRTGEKVFLECVQDMDHENMFWYRQDPGLGLRLIYFSYDVKMKEKGDIPEGYSVSREKKERFSLILESASTNQTSMYLCASSGVGPTQETQYFGPGTRLLVL.

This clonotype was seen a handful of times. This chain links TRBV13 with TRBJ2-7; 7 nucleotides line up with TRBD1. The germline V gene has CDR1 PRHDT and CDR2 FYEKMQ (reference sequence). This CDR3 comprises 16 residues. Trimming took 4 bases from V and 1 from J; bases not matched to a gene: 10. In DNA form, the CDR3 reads TGTGCCAGCAGCTCATTAAGACAGGGAGAATCCTACGAGCAGTACTTC. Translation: CASSSLRQGESYEQYF.

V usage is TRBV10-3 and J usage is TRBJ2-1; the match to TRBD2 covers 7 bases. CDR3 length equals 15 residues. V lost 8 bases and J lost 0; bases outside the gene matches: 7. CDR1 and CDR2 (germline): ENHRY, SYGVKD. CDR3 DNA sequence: TGTGCCATCGAGAATGGCGGGAGCTCCTACAATGAGCAGTTCTTC. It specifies CAIENGGSSYNEQFF.

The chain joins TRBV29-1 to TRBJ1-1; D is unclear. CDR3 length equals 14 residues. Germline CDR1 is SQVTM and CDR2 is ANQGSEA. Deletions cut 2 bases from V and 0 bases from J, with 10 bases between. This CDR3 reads CSVERQSMNTEAFF. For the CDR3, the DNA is TGCAGCGTTGAAAGGCAGAGCATGAACACTGAAGCTTTCTTT.

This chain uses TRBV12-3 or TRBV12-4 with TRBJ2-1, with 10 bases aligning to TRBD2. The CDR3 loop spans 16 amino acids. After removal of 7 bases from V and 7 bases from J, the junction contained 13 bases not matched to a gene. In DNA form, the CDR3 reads TGTGCCAGCACCCGGCCTAGCGGGAGAGAGGGGAATGAGCAGTTCTTC. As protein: CASTRPSGREGNEQFF.

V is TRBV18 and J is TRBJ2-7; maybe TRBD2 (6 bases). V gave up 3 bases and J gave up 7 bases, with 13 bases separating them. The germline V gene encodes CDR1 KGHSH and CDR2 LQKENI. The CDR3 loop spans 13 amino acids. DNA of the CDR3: TGTGCCAGCTCACCGGAGGGCTTGGGAGAGCAGTACTTC. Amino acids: CASSPEGLGEQYF.

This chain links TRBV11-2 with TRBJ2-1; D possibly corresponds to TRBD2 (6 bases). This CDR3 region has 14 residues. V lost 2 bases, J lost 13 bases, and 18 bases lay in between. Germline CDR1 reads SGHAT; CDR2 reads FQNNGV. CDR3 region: CASSLSSGTPAQFF. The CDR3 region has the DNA TGTGCCAGCAGCTTATCTTCCGGGACTCCGGCACAGTTCTTC.

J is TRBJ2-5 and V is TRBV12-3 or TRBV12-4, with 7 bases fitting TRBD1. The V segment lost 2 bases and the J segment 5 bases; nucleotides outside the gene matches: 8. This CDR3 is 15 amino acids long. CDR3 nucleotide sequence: TGTGCCAGCAGTTTAAGCGGCAGGGGGATGGAGACCCAGTACTTC. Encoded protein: CASSLSGRGMETQYF.

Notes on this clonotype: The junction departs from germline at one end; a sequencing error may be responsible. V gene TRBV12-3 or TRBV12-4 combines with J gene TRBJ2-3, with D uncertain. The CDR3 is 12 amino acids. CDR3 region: CATSLGTDAQYF. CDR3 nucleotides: TGTGCCACCAGTTTGGGCACAGATGCGCAGTATTTT.

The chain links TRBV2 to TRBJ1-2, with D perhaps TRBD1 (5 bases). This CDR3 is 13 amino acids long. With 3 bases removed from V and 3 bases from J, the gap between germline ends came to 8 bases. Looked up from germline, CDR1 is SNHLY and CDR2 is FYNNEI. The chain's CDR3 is CASSEGEHYGYTF. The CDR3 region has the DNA TGTGCCAGCAGTGAGGGGGAACACTATGGCTACACCTTC.

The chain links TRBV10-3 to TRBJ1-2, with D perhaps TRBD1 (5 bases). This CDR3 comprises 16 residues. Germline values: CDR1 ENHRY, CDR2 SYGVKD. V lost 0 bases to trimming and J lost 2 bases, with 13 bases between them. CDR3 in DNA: TGTGCCATCAGTGAGTCGATAGTGGGACCGAACTATGGCTACACCTTC. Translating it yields CAISESIVGPNYGYTF.

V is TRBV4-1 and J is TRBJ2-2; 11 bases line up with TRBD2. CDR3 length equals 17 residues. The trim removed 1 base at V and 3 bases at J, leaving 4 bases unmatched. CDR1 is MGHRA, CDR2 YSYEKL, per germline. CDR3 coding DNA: TGCGCCAGCAGCCAAGGCACTAGCGGGGGATACACCGGGGAGCTGTTTTTT. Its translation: CASSQGTSGGYTGELFF.

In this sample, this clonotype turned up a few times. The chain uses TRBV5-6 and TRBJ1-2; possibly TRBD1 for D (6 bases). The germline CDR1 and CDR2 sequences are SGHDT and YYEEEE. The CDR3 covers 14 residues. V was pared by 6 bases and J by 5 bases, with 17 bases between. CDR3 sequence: CASTPQDSVYGYTF. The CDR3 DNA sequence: TGTGCCAGCACCCCGCAGGACAGCGTTTATGGCTACACCTTC.

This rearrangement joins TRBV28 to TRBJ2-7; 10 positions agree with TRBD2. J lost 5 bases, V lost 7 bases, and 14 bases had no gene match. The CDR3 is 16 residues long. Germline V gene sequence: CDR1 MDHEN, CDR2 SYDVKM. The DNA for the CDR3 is TGTGCCAGCAAGGGGGGCCTAGCGGGAGAAAGGAACGAGCAGTACTTC. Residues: CASKGGLAGERNEQYF.

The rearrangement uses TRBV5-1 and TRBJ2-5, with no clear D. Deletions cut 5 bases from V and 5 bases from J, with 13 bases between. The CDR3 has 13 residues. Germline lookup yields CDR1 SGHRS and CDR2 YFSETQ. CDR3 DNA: TGCGCCAGCAGAGGGCCTTCTGTGGAGACCCAGTACTTC. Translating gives CASRGPSVETQYF.

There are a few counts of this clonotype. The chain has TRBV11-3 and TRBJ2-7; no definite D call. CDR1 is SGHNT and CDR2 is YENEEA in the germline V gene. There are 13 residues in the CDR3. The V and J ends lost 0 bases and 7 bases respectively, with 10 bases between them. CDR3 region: CASSLEGLGEQYF. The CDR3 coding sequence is TGTGCCAGCAGCTTAGAGGGCCTGGGGGAGCAGTACTTC.

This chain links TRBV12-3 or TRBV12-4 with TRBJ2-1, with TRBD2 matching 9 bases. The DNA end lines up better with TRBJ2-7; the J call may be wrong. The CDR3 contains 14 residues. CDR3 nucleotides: TGTGCCAGCAGGCCCCCGGGACTAGCCCACGAGCAGTACTTC. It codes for CASRPPGLAHEQYF.